This T cell receptor beta chain was captured in a study of cytomegalovirus exposure and HLA in healthy donors. Background on the study: Prior work identified around 120 million unique TCR beta sequences in around 170 million T cells. Findings and caveats of the study: An ancestry cluster, one associated with Asian ancestry, reportedly showed fewer N-insertions than the approximately 670-donor mean in a later analysis. It was confirmed in vitro that a few of the CMV-associated chains were specific for CMV antigens. In a later analysis, most CMV-associated TCR beta chains appeared HLA-restricted.

With respect to this clone: Its specificity is unknown.

This CDR3 comprises 15 residues. Trimming stripped 4 bases from V and 4 bases from J, with 14 bases between. Germline CDR1 and CDR2: SEHNR and FQNEAQ (reference sequence). In the PCR, 60 Vbeta and 13 Jbeta primers were used. The repertoire was sequenced with immunoSEQ multiplex PCR; TCRdb's copy has only in-frame clones and lacks some. The profile shows approximately 190,000 clones, over 80% of them singletons. The TCR was taken from a man in his thirties or forties in good health and CMV-seronegative. The sample comprised PBMCs. The V call is TRBV7-9, the J call TRBJ1-3; unclear D gene. The CDR3 spells CASSSYREAGNTIYF. The CDR3 DNA follows: TGTGCCAGCAGCTCTTACCGGGAAGCAGGAAACACCATATATTTT.